The rows below give T cell receptor beta chains drawn from one sample of a study of T cell responses to AZD1222 COVID-19 vaccine. Here immunoSEQ multiplex PCR was the method, and the copy in TCRdb shows in-frame clones only, minus some. The data contain 110,000 to 150,000 clones, over 90% of them singletons. The sequencing here drew on peripheral blood, taken on day 0 of AZD1222 vaccination. The receptors stem from an adult in good health. CDR3s include the opening cysteine and the closing phenylalanine or tryptophan. A D gene is named only where the DNA matches it firmly. Clone sizes are given selectively: once, few, many, or a class where the clone is expanded.

clone_size: -; j_call: TRBJ1-2; v_call: TRBV27; d_call: -; cdr3_aa: CAARAGFGGGGYTF; cdr3_nt: TGTGCCGCGCGGGCAGGATTTGGCGGAGGTGGCTACACCTTC
clone_size: -; j_call: TRBJ1-5; v_call: TRBV12-5; d_call: TRBD1; cdr3_aa: CASGLVTLRDRVGQPQHF; cdr3_nt: TGTGCTAGTGGTTTGGTAACACTCCGGGACAGGGTTGGACAGCCCCAGCATTTT
clone_size: -; j_call: TRBJ2-7; v_call: TRBV7-2; d_call: -; cdr3_aa: CASSLGQIYEQYF; cdr3_nt: TGTGCCAGCAGCTTAGGACAGATATACGAGCAGTACTTC
clone_size: -; j_call: TRBJ2-7; v_call: TRBV4-2; d_call: TRBD2; cdr3_aa: CASSHGSGSGYEQYF; cdr3_nt: TGTGCCAGCAGCCACGGAAGCGGGAGCGGGTACGAGCAGTACTTC
clone_size: -; j_call: TRBJ1-4; v_call: TRBV5-1; d_call: -; cdr3_aa: CASSLGATTNEKLFF; cdr3_nt: TGCGCCAGCAGCTTAGGGGCCACAACTAATGAAAAACTGTTTTTT
clone_size: -; j_call: TRBJ2-3; v_call: TRBV11-2; d_call: TRBD2; cdr3_aa: CASSQTSGNRDTQYF; cdr3_nt: TGTGCCAGCAGCCAGACTAGCGGAAACCGGGATACGCAGTATTTT
clone_size: -; j_call: TRBJ2-7; v_call: TRBV7-2; d_call: -; cdr3_aa: CASSPGVAYEQYF; cdr3_nt: TGTGCCAGCAGCCCGGGGGTAGCCTACGAGCAGTACTTC
clone_size: -; j_call: TRBJ1-4; v_call: TRBV15; d_call: -; cdr3_aa: CATRLDSPNEKLFF; cdr3_nt: TGTGCCACCAGACTGGACAGCCCTAATGAAAAACTGTTTTTT
clone_size: -; j_call: TRBJ1-2; v_call: TRBV18; d_call: TRBD1; cdr3_aa: CASSLGTGGYTF; cdr3_nt: TGTGCCAGCTCACTCGGGACAGGTGGCTACACCTTC
clone_size: -; j_call: TRBJ1-1; v_call: TRBV29-1; d_call: TRBD1; cdr3_aa: CSVGRQGYEAFF; cdr3_nt: TGCAGCGTTGGCAGACAGGGCTATGAAGCTTTCTTT
clone_size: -; j_call: TRBJ1-2; v_call: TRBV25-1; d_call: -; cdr3_aa: CASSELDFNYGYTF; cdr3_nt: TGTGCCAGCAGTGAATTGGACTTTAACTATGGCTACACCTTC
clone_size: -; j_call: TRBJ1-3; v_call: TRBV9; d_call: -; cdr3_aa: CASSVGTSPGNTIYF; cdr3_nt: TGTGCCAGCAGCGTAGGGACAAGCCCTGGAAACACCATATATTTT
clone_size: -; j_call: TRBJ2-3; v_call: TRBV19; d_call: -; cdr3_aa: CASSSGIDTQYF; cdr3_nt: TGTGCCAGTAGTAGCGGGATAGATACGCAGTATTTT
clone_size: -; j_call: TRBJ1-5; v_call: TRBV19; d_call: -; cdr3_aa: CASSIAAAGYQPQHF; cdr3_nt: TGTGCCAGTAGTATTGCCGCGGCAGGGTATCAGCCCCAGCATTTT
clone_size: -; j_call: TRBJ2-1; v_call: TRBV7-8; d_call: TRBD2; cdr3_aa: CASSLRLAGGPRNEQFF; cdr3_nt: TGTGCCAGCAGCTTACGACTAGCGGGAGGGCCAAGGAATGAGCAGTTCTTC
clone_size: once; j_call: TRBJ2-7; v_call: TRBV7-2; d_call: -; cdr3_aa: CASSFSWNSYEQYF; cdr3_nt: TGTGCCAGCAGCTTCTCATGGAACTCCTACGAGCAGTACTTC